This TCR beta chain is drawn from a study of identical twins. Using its own MiXCR run on the 5' RACE reads, TCRdb lists one record per CDR3 protein. The sample has 250,000 to 350,000 distinct CDR3 sequences; roughly 8.6% are singletons. Trimming left V 4 bases short and J 1 base short, with 10 bases between. This CDR3 is built from 14 residues. Per germline, CDR1 LNHNV and CDR2 YYDKDF (reference sequence). This clonotype was recorded many times. This sample also appeared in a second study, on yellow fever vaccine responses in identical twins.

Sequenced sample: memory (CD45RO+) T cells sorted from blood. The sequence was collected from a woman aged 18-29 years in good health. The chain carries TRBV15 and TRBJ1-1; D unresolved. The CDR3 reads CATSTAGGNTEAFF. DNA of the CDR3: TGTGCCACCAGCACGGCTGGCGGGAACACTGAAGCTTTCTTT.